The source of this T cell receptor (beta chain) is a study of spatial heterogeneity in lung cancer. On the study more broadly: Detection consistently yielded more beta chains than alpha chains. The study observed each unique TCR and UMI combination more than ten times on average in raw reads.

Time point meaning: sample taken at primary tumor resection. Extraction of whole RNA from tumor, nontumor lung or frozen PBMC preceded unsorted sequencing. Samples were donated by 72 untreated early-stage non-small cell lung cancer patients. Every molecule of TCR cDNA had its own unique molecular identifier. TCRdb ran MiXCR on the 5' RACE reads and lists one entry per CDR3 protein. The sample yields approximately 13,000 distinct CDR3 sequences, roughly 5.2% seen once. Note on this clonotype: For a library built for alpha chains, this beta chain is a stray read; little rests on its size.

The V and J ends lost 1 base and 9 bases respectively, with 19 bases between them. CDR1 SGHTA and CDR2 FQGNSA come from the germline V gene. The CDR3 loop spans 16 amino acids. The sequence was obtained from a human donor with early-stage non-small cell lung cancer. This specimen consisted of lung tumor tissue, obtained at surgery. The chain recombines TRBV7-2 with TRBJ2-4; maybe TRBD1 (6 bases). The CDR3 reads CASSLERQEFRGIQYF. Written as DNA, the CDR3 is TGTGCCAGCAGCTTAGAGAGACAGGAATTTCGGGGCATTCAGTACTTC.